The clone carrying this T cell receptor (beta chain) was detected only a few times. Its specificity is unknown. Each sample used at least 6 million PBMCs. The data belong to a study of blood T cells in healthy people across ages. General observations from the study: More naive CD4+ cells and higher diversity were found in long-lived than in aged donors. Naive T cell percentage showed a strong correlation with TCR beta diversity.

A J-beta primer mix and a sample-barcoded 5' primer were used in a second PCR of about 7 to 12 cycles. A tag from a template-switch adaptor with 12 random nucleotides marked each cDNA molecule. TCRdb re-analysed the 5' RACE reads in MiXCR, keeping a single row per CDR3 protein. The table includes around 2 million distinct CDR3 sequences, around 42% detected once. Germline CDR1 is SEHNR and CDR2 is FQNEAQ (reference sequence). V was cut by 1 base and J by 4 bases, with 10 bases left in between. This CDR3 is built from 14 residues. J is TRBJ1-2 and V is TRBV7-9; D remains ambiguous. The specimen sequenced was blood. This receptor was obtained from a human donor in good health. As DNA, the CDR3 is TGTGCCAGCAGCTTAGAAACGACCATCTATGGCTACACCTTC. Its translation is CASSLETTIYGYTF.